The rows below give T cell receptor beta chains drawn from one sample of a study of CD8 T cells in Susac syndrome. One entry per CDR3 protein results from TCRdb running MiXCR on the immunoSEQ multiplex PCR reads. The sample shows about 240,000 distinct CDR3 sequences, 90% to 97% of them seen only once. The sequenced material came from CD4+ T cells from PBMCs. These receptor sequences come from a human donor with Susac syndrome. CDR3s include the opening cysteine and the closing phenylalanine or tryptophan. A D gene is named only where the DNA matches it firmly.

V gene	D gene	J gene	CDR3 DNA	CDR3 protein
TRBV20-1	.	TRBJ1-2	TGCAGTGCTAGAGAGTCGGGGGGTAGCGGCTACACCTTC	CSARESGGSGYTF
TRBV19	.	TRBJ1-2	TGTGCCAGTAGGTCGGCTGGGGGCTATGGCTACACCTTC	CASRSAGGYGYTF
TRBV7-9	.	TRBJ2-6	TGTGCCAGCAGCTCGGAGGCTGCGAGGGGGGCCAACGTCCTGACTTTC	CASSSEAARGANVLTF
TRBV20-1	TRBD2	TRBJ2-1	TGCAGTGCTGGGACTAGCCAGGGAGATTTAATATACAATGAGCAGTTCTTC	CSAGTSQGDLIYNEQFF
TRBV28	TRBD2	TRBJ2-5	TGTGCCAGCATCCCCGGGGGGCAAGAGACCCAGTACTTC	CASIPGGQETQYF
TRBV4-1	TRBD2	TRBJ2-6	TGCGCCAGCAGCCAAGTCCTAGCGGGAGCTGGGGCCAACGTCCTGACTTTC	CASSQVLAGAGANVLTF
TRBV20-1	.	TRBJ2-7	TGCAGTGCTAGACCCAGGGGGGCCCACGAGCAGTACTTC	CSARPRGAHEQYF
TRBV30	.	TRBJ2-5	TGTGCCTGGAGTGTTGAGGGAGGACCGGAGACCCAGTACTTC	CAWSVEGGPETQYF
TRBV15	.	TRBJ2-6	TGTGCCACCAGCAAGCGCAGTCCGTCTGGGGCCAACGTCCTGACTTTC	CATSKRSPSGANVLTF
TRBV14	.	TRBJ2-5	TGTGCCAGCAGCCAAGGAGGGCCACTGTACCAAGAGACCCAGTACTTC	CASSQGGPLYQETQYF
TRBV9	.	TRBJ2-3	TGTGCCAGCAGCCGGTCAGGAACTAGCACAGATACGCAGTATTTT	CASSRSGTSTDTQYF
TRBV30	.	TRBJ2-6	TGTGCCTGGAGTGTAATGGGACGCTGGGCCAACGTCCTGACTTTC	CAWSVMGRWANVLTF
TRBV5-1	.	TRBJ1-1	TGCGCCAGCAGCGGGGACCCGAACACTGAAGCTTTCTTT	CASSGDPNTEAFF
TRBV15	.	TRBJ2-3	TGTGCCACCAGCAGAGATCCCTACAGCCTCACAGATACGCAGTATTTT	CATSRDPYSLTDTQYF
TRBV6-1	TRBD1	TRBJ2-6	TGTGCCAGCAGTACCTCCGACAGGGGGAACCCGTATCGTCGTGGGGCCAACGTCCTGACTTTC	CASSTSDRGNPYRRGANVLTF
TRBV7-3	TRBD1	TRBJ1-1	TGCGCCAGCAGCTCACAAGGACAGGGCATCAGTGAAGCTTTCTTT	CASSSQGQGISEAFF
TRBV30	.	TRBJ2-1	TGTGCCCGGGGGCTGGCGGGTGGCACGAGCGAGCAGTTCTTC	CARGLAGGTSEQFF
TRBV6-5	.	TRBJ2-4	TGTGCCAGCGGGATCGGGGACATTCAGTACTTC	CASGIGDIQYF
TRBV4-1	.	TRBJ2-5	TGCGCCAGCAGCCAAGATCGGGAGGAGACCCAGTACTTC	CASSQDREETQYF
TRBV2	TRBD1	TRBJ2-1	TGTGCCAGCAGTTCTGAACAGGGGAGTGAGCAGTTCTTC	CASSSEQGSEQFF
TRBV11-1	.	TRBJ2-1	TGTGCCAGCAGCCACCCGATGATAGCTGCAAATGAGCAGTTCTTC	CASSHPMIAANEQFF
TRBV20-1	.	TRBJ1-2	TGCAGTGCTACCCTTCAGGGAAACTATGGCTACACCTTC	CSATLQGNYGYTF
TRBV19	TRBD2	TRBJ2-3	TGTGCCAGTAGTTGGATTAGCGGGAGGGCCGGTACGCAGTATTTT	CASSWISGRAGTQYF
TRBV12-3/TRBV12-4	TRBD1	TRBJ1-5	TGTGCCAGCAGTTTAGGCGGCAGGGGGCTCAATCAGCCCCAGCATTTT	CASSLGGRGLNQPQHF
TRBV20-1	.	TRBJ1-2	TGCAGTGCTAGTGCAGGGGCCAGCTATGGCTACACCTTC	CSASAGASYGYTF
TRBV29-1	TRBD1	TRBJ2-7	TGCAGCGGGGGACAGGGTTTGCACGAGCAGTACTTC	CSGGQGLHEQYF
TRBV30	.	TRBJ1-1	TGTGCCTGGACCCAACGCGAGGACACTGAAGCTTTCTTT	CAWTQREDTEAFF
TRBV11-2	.	TRBJ2-4	TGTGCCAGCAGCTTAGTAGGCTACAGGGAAGTGAACATTCAGTACTTC	CASSLVGYREVNIQYF
TRBV12-3/TRBV12-4	.	TRBJ2-7	TGTGCCAGCAGTACGTCACGTTACGAGCAGTACTTC	CASSTSRYEQYF